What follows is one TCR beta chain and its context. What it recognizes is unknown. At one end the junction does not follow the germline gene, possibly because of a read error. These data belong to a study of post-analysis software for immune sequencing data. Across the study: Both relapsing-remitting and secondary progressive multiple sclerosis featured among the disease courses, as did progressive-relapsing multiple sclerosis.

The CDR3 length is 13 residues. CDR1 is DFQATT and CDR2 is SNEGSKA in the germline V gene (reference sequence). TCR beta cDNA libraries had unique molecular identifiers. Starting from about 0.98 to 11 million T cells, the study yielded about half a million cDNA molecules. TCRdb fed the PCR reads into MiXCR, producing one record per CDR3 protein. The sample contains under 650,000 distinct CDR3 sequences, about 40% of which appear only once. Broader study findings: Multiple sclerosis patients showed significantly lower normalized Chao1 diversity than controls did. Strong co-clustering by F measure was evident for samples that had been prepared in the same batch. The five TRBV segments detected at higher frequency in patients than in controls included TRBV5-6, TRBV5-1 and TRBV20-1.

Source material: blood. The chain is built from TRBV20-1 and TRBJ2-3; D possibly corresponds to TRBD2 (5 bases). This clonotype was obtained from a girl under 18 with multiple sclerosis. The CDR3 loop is CSAREPSTDTRYF. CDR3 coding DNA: TGCAGTGCTAGAGAACCTAGCACAGATACGCGGTATTTT.